Following are 31 T cell receptor beta chains from one sample sequenced in a study of OX40 agonist ivuxolimab in advanced cancers. Produced via immunoSEQ multiplex PCR; TCRdb's table is partial and in-frame only. The table has tens of thousands of clones, roughly nine tenths seen once; the top ten hold 14%. Here the sequenced sample was CD4+ or CD8+ T cells sorted from blood, taken in a trial of the OX40 agonist ivuxolimab. These receptors originate from an adult with an advanced solid tumor such as melanoma, head and neck, liver or kidney cancer.

CDR3 residues: CASTRTSATDTQYF. CDR3 in DNA: TGCGCCAGCACCAGGACTAGCGCCACAGATACGCAGTATTTT. This chain uses TRBV5-1 with TRBJ2-3; 9 bases map to TRBD2. In germline, CDR1 is SGHRS, CDR2 YFSETQ. V shed 6 bases and J 2 bases; nucleotides not matched to a gene: 4. The CDR3 spans 14 residues.

V usage is TRBV4-1 and J usage is TRBJ2-3; either TRBD1 or TRBD2 may fit D (5 bases each). V lost 1 base to trimming and J lost 2 bases, with 16 bases between them. The CDR3 is 17 residues long. Germline lookup yields CDR1 MGHRA and CDR2 YSYEKL. As DNA, the CDR3 is TGCGCCAGCAGCCAAGTCACCACTAGGGGTCCCACAGATACGCAGTATTTT. This gives the protein CASSQVTTRGPTDTQYF.

The chain is built from TRBV7-9 and TRBJ1-1, with D uncertain. Per the germline V gene, CDR1 is SEHNR and CDR2 is FQNEAQ (reference sequence). The CDR3 sequence is 12 residues long. V lost 3 bases and J 5 bases, leaving 7 bases between the germline ends. CDR3 nucleotide sequence: TGTGCCAGCAGCTTTGGGGTAACTGAAGCTTTCTTT. Translated: CASSFGVTEAFF. Filled out from reference TRBV7-9 and TRBJ1-1, the complete variable domain reads DTGVSQNPRHKITKRGQNVTFRCDPISEHNRLYWYRQTLGQGPEFLTYFQNEAQLEKSRLLSDRFSAERPKGSFSTLEIQRTEQGDSAMYLCASSFGVTEAFFGQGTRLTVV.

This clone came up once. V and J are TRBV15 and TRBJ2-5; 8 nucleotides line up with TRBD2. Germline CDR1 and CDR2: LNHNV and YYDKDF (reference sequence). The CDR3 spans 16 residues. Germline trimming cut 8 bases from V and 1 base from J; bases unmatched to any gene: 12. The CDR3 here is CATSSVGAGGQETQYF. The CDR3 DNA reads as TGTGCCACCTCCTCTGTTGGGGCGGGAGGCCAAGAGACCCAGTACTTC.

Here the CDR3 DNA reads TGTGCCAGCAGTTCCTTATGGGCCGATCAGCCCCAGCATTTT. Translation gives CASSSLWADQPQHF. The chain employs TRBV28 and TRBJ1-5; unclear D gene. The CDR3 is 14 residues long. The V gene lost 4 bases and the J gene lost 5 bases, with 12 bases spanning the gap. Germline V gene lookup returns CDR1 MDHEN and CDR2 SYDVKM.

The count of this clone is one. This chain connects TRBV19 to TRBJ2-7; 11 bases agree with TRBD2. Germline-derived CDR1 and CDR2 are LNHDA and SQIVND (reference sequence). Trimming took 3 bases from V and 2 from J; bases not matched to a gene: 6. The CDR3 loop spans 16 amino acids. The CDR3 bases are TGTGCCAGTAGTATGCCGACTAGCGGGATCCCCTACGAGCAGTACTTC. As protein: CASSMPTSGIPYEQYF.

The CDR3 loop reads CASSVTSLSSYEQYF. The CDR3, as DNA: TGTGCCAGCAGCGTTACTAGCCTAAGCTCCTACGAGCAGTACTTC. The chain has TRBV9 and TRBJ2-7; D perhaps matches TRBD2 (6 bases). The V gene lost 2 bases and the J gene lost 0 bases, with 12 bases spanning the gap. The CDR3 consists of 15 residues. The germline V gene has CDR1 SGDLS and CDR2 YYNGEE. Filled out from reference TRBV9 and TRBJ2-7, the complete variable domain reads DSGVTQTPKHLITATGQRVTLRCSPRSGDLSVYWYQQSLDQGLQFLIQYYNGEERAKGNILERFSAQQFPDLHSELNLSSLELGDSALYFCASSVTSLSSYEQYFGPGTRLTVT.

V is TRBV30 and J is TRBJ1-3; no firm D call. Looked up from germline, CDR1 is GTSNPN and CDR2 is SVGIG (reference sequence). CDR3 length: 12 residues. The V end lost 1 base, the J end lost 7 bases, and 8 bases lay between the germline ends. The CDR3 coding sequence is TGTGCCTGGAGTGCCCCCAGCAACACCATATATTTT. Translation gives CAWSAPSNTIYF.

The chain is built from TRBV7-9 and TRBJ1-6; D ambiguous. Germline CDR1 and CDR2: SEHNR and FQNEAQ (reference sequence). Deletions cut 5 bases from V and 6 bases from J, with 14 bases between. The CDR3 contains 15 residues. CDR3 loop: CASSDEAGVNSPLHF. CDR3 coding DNA: TGTGCCAGCAGCGATGAGGCGGGAGTTAATTCACCCCTCCACTTT.

This chain uses TRBV9 with TRBJ1-2, with TRBD1 matching 7 bases. There are 14 residues in the CDR3. Germline-derived CDR1 and CDR2 are SGDLS and YYNGEE. The J segment lost 6 bases and the V segment lost 2 bases, leaving 7 bases of the junction unmatched. CDR3 region: CASSVRGTADGYTF. The CDR3 DNA reads as TGTGCCAGCAGCGTCAGGGGGACCGCCGATGGCTACACCTTC. The complete variable domain, with remaining parts taken from reference TRBV9 and TRBJ1-2, reads DSGVTQTPKHLITATGQRVTLRCSPRSGDLSVYWYQQSLDQGLQFLIQYYNGEERAKGNILERFSAQQFPDLHSELNLSSLELGDSALYFCASSVRGTADGYTFGSGTRLTVV.

The chain has TRBV29-1 and TRBJ2-1; no clear D. Trimming stripped 4 bases from V and 7 bases from J, with 11 bases between. The CDR3 runs 12 residues. Germline assignment: CDR1 SQVTM and CDR2 ANQGSEA. The CDR3 sequence is CSVGVWGNEQFF. CDR3 sequence (DNA): TGCAGCGTTGGAGTATGGGGAAATGAGCAGTTCTTC.

The V call is TRBV15, the J call TRBJ2-5; D is undetermined. Matching the DNA end better, TRBJ2-7 makes the J call doubtful. CDR1 is LNHNV, CDR2 YYDKDF, per germline (reference sequence). This CDR3 has 16 amino acids. The CDR3 DNA reads as TGTGCCACCAGCAGAGTTTTATTTATTCCTCCCTACGAGCAGTACTTC. It encodes CATSRVLFIPPYEQYF.

The chain recombines TRBV19 with TRBJ1-1; D unresolved. The CDR3 sequence is 15 residues long. V lost 0 bases and J lost 1, with 9 bases in between. The germline V gene has CDR1 LNHDA and CDR2 SQIVND (reference sequence). In DNA form, the CDR3 reads TGTGCCAGTAGTATAGATGAGATAAAGAACACTGAAGCTTTCTTT. Translated: CASSIDEIKNTEAFF.

The chain couples TRBV28 to TRBJ1-1; D uncertain. The CDR3 totals 12 residues. Germline assignment: CDR1 MDHEN and CDR2 SYDVKM. The germline V and J ends were trimmed by 1 base and 11 bases, with 11 bases remaining between them. CDR3 coding DNA: TGTGCCAGCAGTTTATTCAGTACCTGGGCTTTCTTT. Translated, it gives CASSLFSTWAFF.

The J gene is TRBJ2-2, the V gene TRBV7-6; possible D gene TRBD1, 5 bases. V was shortened by 5 bases and J by 5 bases, with 18 bases between the two germline ends. This CDR3 contains 16 residues. Per the germline V gene, CDR1 is SGHVS and CDR2 is FNYEAQ. Here the CDR3 reads CASSPWAGSGTGELFF. Written as DNA, the CDR3 is TGTGCCAGCAGCCCCTGGGCAGGGTCTGGGACCGGGGAGCTGTTTTTT.

The chain carries TRBV29-1 and TRBJ2-7; D might be TRBD1 (5 bases). The V end lost 4 bases, the J end lost 0 bases, and 13 bases lay between the germline ends. Per germline, CDR1 SQVTM and CDR2 ANQGSEA. The CDR3 consists of 14 residues. CDR3 loop: CSVVIGHHSYEQYF. The CDR3 region has the DNA TGCAGCGTTGTAATTGGACACCACTCCTACGAGCAGTACTTC.

The V gene is TRBV5-1, the J gene TRBJ2-1; no firm D call. The CDR3 extends over 15 amino acids. In germline, CDR1 is SGHRS, CDR2 YFSETQ. The V end was cut by 0 bases, the J end by 2 bases, with 9 bases between. The CDR3: CASSLVGSTYNEQFF. The CDR3 DNA follows: TGCGCCAGCAGCTTGGTCGGTAGTACCTACAATGAGCAGTTCTTC.

This clone was detected a few times. This sequence joins TRBV10-1 and TRBJ2-7; D is unresolved. This CDR3 has 13 residues. Germline V gene sequence: CDR1 WNHNN, CDR2 SYGVQD (reference sequence). Trimming removed 4 bases at V and 2 bases at J, with 9 bases between. The CDR3 is CASSAGFPYEQYF. The CDR3 DNA reads TGCGCCAGCAGTGCCGGGTTTCCCTACGAGCAGTACTTC.

The rearrangement joins TRBV29-1 to TRBJ1-5, with 8 nucleotides matching TRBD1. Germline V lookup: CDR1 SQVTM, CDR2 ANQGSEA. The CDR3 is 12 amino acids. CDR3 residues: CSQGQGNQPQHF. CDR3 DNA sequence: TGCAGTCAGGGACAGGGCAATCAGCCCCAGCATTTT.

The CDR3: CASSLRPTYNQPQHF. CDR3 sequence (DNA): TGTGCCAGCAGTTTGCGACCGACCTACAATCAGCCCCAGCATTTT. The chain combines TRBV27 with TRBJ1-5, with unresolved D. V lost 3 bases, J lost 3 bases, and 12 bases lay in between. The CDR3 loop spans 15 amino acids. From germline, CDR1 is MNHEY and CDR2 SMNVEV (reference sequence).

This clone has more than one count but fewer than ten. The chain carries TRBV5-1 and TRBJ1-6; perhaps TRBD1 as D (5 bases). CDR1 SGHRS and CDR2 YFSETQ come from the germline V gene. The CDR3 sequence is 16 residues long. The V and J ends lost 0 bases and 7 bases respectively, with 14 bases between them. The CDR3 DNA follows: TGCGCCAGCAGCTTGGCCGGGGGAAGGGTGAATTCACCCCTCCACTTT. It codes for CASSLAGGRVNSPLHF.

There are a few counts of this clone. The CDR3 region has the DNA TGTGCCAGCACGAGGGAGAATCAGCCCCAGCATTTT. It specifies CASTRENQPQHF. V is TRBV6-1 and J is TRBJ1-5; no firm D call. This CDR3 region has 12 residues. V dropped 7 bases and J dropped 4 bases, with 8 bases sitting between them. CDR1 MNHNS and CDR2 SASEGT come from the germline V gene.

The chain has TRBV7-6 and TRBJ2-2; D perhaps matches TRBD2 (5 bases). CDR3 length: 15 amino acids. From germline, CDR1 is SGHVS and CDR2 FNYEAQ. Deletions cut 1 base from V and 7 bases from J, with 13 bases between. CDR3 loop: CASSLVQDGSGELFF. The DNA of the CDR3 is TGTGCCAGCAGCTTAGTACAAGATGGGAGCGGGGAGCTGTTTTTT.

This clone showed up just once. The rearrangement links TRBV19 to TRBJ2-3; TRBD2 agrees at 16 bases. The CDR3 is 18 amino acids. Germline CDR1 is LNHDA and CDR2 is SQIVND (reference sequence). The trim removed 4 bases at V and 5 bases at J, leaving 9 bases unmatched. The CDR3: CASSTGRGTSGRGDTQYF. The CDR3 DNA reads as TGTGCCAGTAGTACGGGACGCGGGACTAGCGGGAGGGGAGATACGCAGTATTTT.

The gene calls are TRBV18 and TRBJ2-3; 7 bases align to TRBD2. Trimming removed 1 base from V and 1 base from J; junction bases left unmatched: 5. Germline CDR1 reads KGHSH; CDR2 reads LQKENI. The CDR3 sequence is 16 residues long. The CDR3, as DNA: TGTGCCAGCTCACCACGGGGGGGTCTGGGCACAGATACGCAGTATTTT. Translation gives CASSPRGGLGTDTQYF. Full variable domain (remainder filled in from reference TRBV18 and TRBJ2-3): NAGVMQNPRHLVRRRGQEARLRCSPMKGHSHVYWYRQLPEEGLKFMVYLQKENIIDESGMPKERFSAEFPKEGPSILRIQQVVRGDSAAYFCASSPRGGLGTDTQYFGPGTRLTVL.

The chain employs TRBV2 and TRBJ2-5; 9 nucleotides match TRBD1. The J call is uncertain, as TRBJ2-7 better fits the DNA end. Germline CDR1 reads SNHLY; CDR2 reads FYNNEI. The CDR3 is 15 residues long. The CDR3 DNA reads TGTGCCAGCAGTCTAGCCGGGACAGGGAGACTCGAGCAGTACTTC. As protein: CASSLAGTGRLEQYF.

This clone was picked up a small number of times. The CDR3 region has the DNA TGTGCCAGTAGTATGAGTAAGGGGGCGTACACTGAAGCTTTCTTT. Translated, it gives CASSMSKGAYTEAFF. The J gene is TRBJ1-1, the V gene TRBV19; 7 nucleotides line up with TRBD1. CDR3 length: 15 amino acids. The V segment lost 3 bases and the J segment 3 bases; nucleotides outside the gene matches: 7. Germline assignment: CDR1 LNHDA and CDR2 SQIVND (reference sequence).

The chain employs TRBV18 and TRBJ2-6, with D perhaps TRBD1 (5 bases). Trimming removed 0 bases from V and 0 bases from J, with 6 bases in between. This CDR3 is built from 16 residues. CDR1 is KGHSH, CDR2 LQKENI, per germline. This chain's CDR3 is CASSPPGRSGANVLTF. CDR3 bases: TGTGCCAGCTCACCACCGGGGCGCTCTGGGGCCAACGTCCTGACTTTC.

V and J are TRBV6-5 and TRBJ2-7; perhaps TRBD2 as D (6 bases). Germline V gene sequence: CDR1 MNHEY, CDR2 SVGAGI. This CDR3 has 14 residues. V gave up 2 bases and J gave up 7 bases, with 15 bases separating them. The CDR3 reads CASSYAGLEDEQYF. CDR3 in DNA: TGTGCCAGCAGTTACGCGGGACTCGAGGATGAGCAGTACTTC.

The chain combines TRBV15 with TRBJ1-4, with 7 bases aligning to TRBD1. The CDR3 sequence is 14 residues long. Unmatched junction bases numbered 9, after V lost 9 bases and J lost 5 bases. Germline CDR1 reads LNHNV; CDR2 reads YYDKDF (reference sequence). Written as DNA, the CDR3 is TGTGCCACTCCGTCGGGGACAGCGAATGAAAAACTGTTTTTT. Its protein is CATPSGTANEKLFF.

A few counts support this clone. The CDR3 region has the DNA TGCGCCAGCAGTGACCACACTGAAGCTTTCTTT. Protein product: CASSDHTEAFF. The genes are TRBV10-2 and TRBJ1-1; D is unclear. V dropped 3 bases and J dropped 3 bases, with 2 bases sitting between them. The CDR3 contains 11 residues. Germline lookup yields CDR1 WSHSY and CDR2 SAAADI.